This entry is about one TCR beta chain. No cognate antigen has been identified for it. No per-base quality is available; no much larger clone lies one base away. This entry comes from a study of cytomegalovirus exposure and HLA in healthy donors (dated by TCRdb to about 2017). Some background on the complete study: According to an earlier analysis of 587 of the donors, about 179 million T cells yielded roughly 110 million unique TCR beta sequences and 276 Gb of sequence data. Roughly 300 gigabases of sequencing data and tens of millions of unique TCR sequences were included in an early release covering around 600 HLA-typed donors. The genetic ancestry cluster associated with self-reported Caucasian donors included over 65% of the 398 genotyped donors. The study aimed to test whether signatures of past pathogen exposure could be identified by cataloging public T cell receptors. The study used immunosequencing to profile the T cell repertoires of about 670 subjects and linked those repertoires to cytomegalovirus serostatus. In addition to the first cohort of 666 subjects, a separate validation cohort of some 120 different subjects was used. The study combined high-throughput TCR immunosequencing, statistical association of individual TCRs with disease status, and machine learning to predict cytomegalovirus infection status. In a later analysis, previously published TCR beta repertoires from 600 to 850 donors were re-analyzed and high-resolution HLA genotyping was added so that TCR occurrence patterns could be studied. In the later analysis, no new phenotypic data were used to find candidate immune exposures; instead, reliance was placed on TCR beta sequences and their occurrence across donors. In an earlier analysis of 500 to 650 of the donors, high-throughput TCR beta sequencing was used to judge whether each TCR beta V gene segment behaved as functional or pseudogenic. Donor age, sex, ethnicity and CMV serostatus were compiled alongside the repertoire data. In a later genetic analysis, genome-wide SNP genotypes for about 55% of the roughly 700 donors were used, and that subset was treated as a discovery cohort. Every repertoire in the discovery cohort had been generated on one and the same sequencing platform. Both class I and class II loci were covered by HLA typing, at four-digit resolution. The number of typed donors differed by locus: about 620-640 for A, B, C, DRB1 and DQB1; 522 for DQA1; 606 for DPA1; and some 450 for DPB1. Four or five DR-DQ haplotypes were handled as single units for association and clustering because linkage in the cohort was strong. Among about 410 genotyped donors of the cohort, an average of roughly 230,000 unique TCR beta nucleotide sequences was sequenced per donor, of which about 18% were non-productive.

Libraries came from the immunoSEQ multiplex PCR assay. For the multiplex PCR, a mixture combining 60 forward primers for TCR Vbeta segments and 13 reverse primers for TCR Jbeta segments was used. The CDR3 region of rearranged TCR beta genes was amplified from genomic DNA by a multiplex PCR assay. The Illumina HiSeq System was used to sequence the amplified TCR beta libraries as 87-base-pair reads. The study's own analysis went as follows. Across the 500 to 750 repertoires, a later analysis counted tens of millions of unique TCR beta chains, 8.5 million to 12 million of which were shared by at least two donors. A nearest-neighbor algorithm error-corrected the raw reads and collapsed the reads into unique sequences, merging closely related sequences to remove PCR and sequencing errors. CDR3 sequences were aligned to IMGT reference sequences to assign V, D and J gene segments. For a sequence to be retained, at least a six-nucleotide match to both a V gene segment and a J gene segment was required. A rearrangement was called productive if the CDR3 had no stop codons and remained in frame with V and J, and every other rearrangement was called non-productive. CDR3 was defined by IMGT convention, running from the second conserved V-encoded cysteine to the conserved J-encoded phenylalanine. Sequences without an unambiguous match to a single V gene segment were excluded from the earlier analysis of a few hundred of the donors. An earlier analysis of almost 600 of the donors classified V segments as functional when productive rearrangements were above 56.7% and as segregating when the standard deviation between donors was above 5%. To diagnose cytomegalovirus status from the catalog of TCR beta chain sequences, a statistical classification framework was built. A later analysis assigned V and J genes by comparing TCR nucleotide sequences with IMGT/GENE-DB human TR gene sequences. A later analysis assigned CDR3 sequences and most-parsimonious VDJ recombination scenarios with the TCRdist pipeline. A later analysis defined each TCR beta chain by its CDR3 amino acid sequence plus V-gene family, and excluded reads lacking a unique V-gene family. To address suspected cross-contamination and a sequencing artifact, a later analysis removed 450 to 700 highly shared, low-generation-probability nucleotide sequences. In a later analysis, a clonal expansion index for each public chain was calculated from normalized within-repertoire ranks of inferred template counts. In a later analysis, generation probabilities were computed using a VDJ recombination model fitted to out-of-frame rearrangements, and the results were checked against IGoR. A later analysis scored TCR-TCR, TCR-HLA and TCR-CMV co-occurrence with hypergeometric tests, applying a repertoire-size bias correction to TCR pairs. False discovery rates were estimated in a later analysis by permuting HLA or CMV assignments 20 times. In a later analysis, co-occurring TCRs were grouped using DBSCAN, and TCRdist sequence similarity was added for clustering within HLA-allele-positive subsets. Repertoires with fewer than 30,000 or more than 120,000 public chains were left out of co-occurrence clustering, as were a few repertoires with anomalous nucleotide sharing. TCRdb carries this immuneACCESS record with in-frame sequences only. Its versions omit some clonotypes, under half of them owing to an unresolved V gene in the studies checked, with the rest unexplained. V and J calls and clone size come straight from that table; D and trimming were deduced from the DNA. A total of approximately 100,000 clones appear in this sample, around 80% of them only once. Of the sample, approximately 10% falls within the top ten clones.

From the cysteine up to the phenylalanine, the CDR3 has a length of 15 residues. This entry keeps only the CDR3 DNA: 45 bases, framed from base 1. CDR1 and CDR2 are read off the germline V gene as MNHNS and SASEGT. V gives up 1 base and J gives up 2 bases, and the segment between their germline ends measures 9 bases. The cohort was made up of approximately 670 healthy bone marrow donors. At the time of sampling, every cohort member was nominally healthy, though immune exposures that went unrecorded were likely present. The donor tested CMV seropositive, placing the donor among the approximately 290 seropositive members of the cohort. A peripheral blood sample was collected from each donor, and TCR beta sequencing was performed on peripheral blood mononuclear cells. The Qiagen DNeasy Blood Extraction Kit was used to extract genomic DNA from the blood cell samples. Findings and caveats that apply to the study as a whole: The sequencing pipeline was judged likely to have produced a cluster of highly shared sequence variants as a technical artifact. It was suggested by the authors that the approach could potentially be generalized to other disease states and immunological phenotypes. Assigning TCR associations to individual alleles was difficult when HLA alleles, especially DR and DQ, strongly co-occurred. Broadly in line with IMGT annotations, most TCR beta V segments showed up in productive rearrangements about 87% or about 30% of the time in an earlier analysis of 587 of the donors. In a later analysis, most CMV-associated TCR beta chains were found to appear HLA-restricted, with HLA associations seemingly driven largely by CMV exposure. In vitro tests confirmed that a few of the cytomegalovirus-associated TCR beta chains recognize cytomegalovirus antigens. A further reported finding was that TCR beta sequences accurately predicted the HLA-A and HLA-B alleles for most subjects in the first cohort. Because counts were too low, under 20 rarely observed V segments, including chromosome 9 orphons, were left out of the earlier analysis of some 600 of the donors. According to a later analysis, TCR association rates differed among HLA loci, with DRB1 alleles showing the most associated TCRs and HLA-C alleles showing the fewest. Presence/absence analyses assumed roughly uniform sequencing depth across donors, an assumption that may not hold. Some IMGT-functional V segments, including TRBV6-2 and TRBV6-3, could not be told apart with the 87-base-pair reads, so those segments were excluded. CMV serostatus was the only immune exposure information available for the cohort. Because some donors lacked HLA typing at each locus, the association tests relied only on the typed subset. Compared with equally common non-associated chains, HLA-associated TCR beta chains in a later analysis were more clonally expanded and had lower generation probabilities. This cohort had only TCR beta chains sequenced, and the lack of alpha or paired-chain data limited which features could be detected. The classifier was reported to diagnose cytomegalovirus status with high specificity and sensitivity in both the original and validation cohorts. In the study, approximately 160 TCR beta chains were listed as associated with cytomegalovirus. Compared with the approximately 670-donor mean, donors in an Asian-associated ancestry cluster had fewer N-insertions in productive TCRs, according to a later genetic analysis. Correlated functional status among segregating V segments might be attributable to linkage disequilibrium, but an unknown experimental factor could not be ruled out. Most TCR sequences were seen in very few donors, while some public TCRs were found in many individuals. Specific HLA alleles were associated with around 18,000 TCR beta sequences at a false discovery rate of 0.05 in a later analysis. According to a later analysis, parvovirus B19, influenza, CMV and Epstein-Barr virus appeared linked to several top co-occurrence clusters. An association between a missense DCLRE1C variant and V-gene and J-gene trimming of TCR beta chains was found in a later genetic analysis and replicated in an independent cohort.

The sequence was obtained from a woman aged 18-29 years in good health and CMV-seropositive. This receptor chain uses TRBV6-1 and TRBJ1-5; a weak D assignment points to TRBD1 (5 bases agree). Material: PBMCs. The CDR3 amino acid sequence is: CASSEGRGGNQPQHF. In nucleotides, the sequence is TGTGCCAGCAGTGAAGGTAGGGGCGGCAATCAGCCCCAGCATTTT.